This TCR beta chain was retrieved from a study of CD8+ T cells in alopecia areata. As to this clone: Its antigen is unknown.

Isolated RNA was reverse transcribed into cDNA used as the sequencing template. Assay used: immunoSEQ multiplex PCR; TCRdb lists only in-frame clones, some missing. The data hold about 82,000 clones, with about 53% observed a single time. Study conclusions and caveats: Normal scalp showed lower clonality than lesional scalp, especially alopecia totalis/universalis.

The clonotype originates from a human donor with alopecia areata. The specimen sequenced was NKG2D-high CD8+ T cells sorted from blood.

This CDR3 reads CASSVDRAYEQYF. For the CDR3, the DNA is TGTGCCAGCAGCGTGGACAGGGCCTACGAGCAGTACTTC. This sequence joins TRBV27 and TRBJ2-7; TRBD1 matches at 8 bases. CDR3 length: 13 residues. V lost 6 bases to trimming and J lost 2 bases; unmatched junction nucleotides: 3. Germline loops: CDR1 MNHEY, CDR2 SMNVEV (reference sequence).